The 24 T cell receptor beta chains below come from one sample, sequenced in a study of beta chain features in type 1 diabetes. The whole isolated RNA underwent reverse transcription, so sequencing captured expressed TCRB transcripts. Sequencing used immunoSEQ multiplex PCR; TCRdb keeps in-frame clones, though not all of them. Found here are approximately 730,000 clones, roughly 13% of them singletons; the top ten hold 0.02% to 0.025%. No antigen is known for these receptors. Study-level results: For Type 1 diabetes patients, all four CD4+ subsets carried TCRB CDR3s that were moderately but significantly shorter.

Sequencing was carried out using naive CD4+ T cells from blood. The receptors come from a man between 18 and 35 years old with type 1 diabetes.

V gene TRBV5-1 combines with J gene TRBJ1-1; D gene uncertain. The germline V gene has CDR1 SGHRS and CDR2 YFSETQ. The CDR3 spans 13 residues. Trimming took off 2 bases at V and 1 base at J, with 6 bases between the two ends. CDR3 nucleotide sequence: TGCGCCAGCAGCTTCGCTGAGAACACTGAAGCTTTCTTT. Translated, it gives CASSFAENTEAFF.

The chain links TRBV7-6 to TRBJ1-6, with 9 bases fitting TRBD1. CDR3 size: 15 residues. The ends lost 5 bases at V and 9 bases at J; junction bases unmatched: 8. CDR1 SGHVS and CDR2 FNYEAQ come from the germline V gene. CDR3 nucleotides: TGTGCCAGCAGCCCCTGGACAGGGGAAGGTTCACCCCTCCACTTT. Its translation is CASSPWTGEGSPLHF. Full variable domain (outside the CDR3, taken from reference TRBV7-6 and TRBJ1-6): GAGVSQSPRYKVTKRGQDVALRCDPISGHVSLYWYRQALGQGPEFLTYFNYEAQQDKSGLPNDRFSAERPEGSISTLTIQRTEQRDSAMYRCASSPWTGEGSPLHFGNGTRLTVT.

The chain combines TRBV29-1 with TRBJ1-1; 7 bases line up with TRBD1. Germline CDR1 SQVTM, CDR2 ANQGSEA. Trimming took 4 bases from V and 3 from J; bases not matched to a gene: 2. The CDR3 sequence is 12 residues long. The CDR3 region is CSVAQGDTEAFF. CDR3 nucleotide sequence: TGCAGCGTTGCGCAGGGGGACACTGAAGCTTTCTTT.

The chain has TRBV29-1 and TRBJ2-5; D not resolved. From germline, CDR1 is SQVTM and CDR2 ANQGSEA. Trimming pared 4 bases from V and 5 bases from J, leaving 11 bases between. The CDR3 extends over 12 amino acids. CDR3 DNA sequence: TGCAGCGTTGTATCCCTGGGGGAGACCCAGTACTTC. It yields the protein CSVVSLGETQYF.

The genes are TRBV28 and TRBJ1-2, with D hard to call. CDR3 length equals 12 residues. Germline V gene lookup returns CDR1 MDHEN and CDR2 SYDVKM. The V and J ends lost 2 bases and 3 bases respectively, with 4 bases between them. CDR3 DNA sequence: TGTGCCAGCAGTTTAATGGACTATGGCTACACCTTC. Its translation: CASSLMDYGYTF.

This clone appeared a few times. CDR3 DNA: TGTGCCATCACCACGGGGGAGTCCTACAATGAGCAGTTCTTC. Residues: CAITTGESYNEQFF. The chain has TRBV10-3 and TRBJ2-1; D is perhaps TRBD2 (6 bases). CDR1 and CDR2 (germline): ENHRY, SYGVKD. The CDR3 is 14 residues long. Trimming shortened V by 7 bases and J by 1 base, and 11 bases separated the two germline ends.

The J gene is TRBJ2-3, the V gene TRBV5-1; TRBD2 matches 10 bases. The CDR3 consists of 16 residues. CDR1 SGHRS and CDR2 YFSETQ come from the germline V gene. The J segment lost 1 base and the V segment lost 0 bases, leaving 2 bases of the junction unmatched. CDR3 residues: CASSLATSGGTDTQYF. In DNA, the CDR3 is TGCGCCAGCAGCTTGGCCACTAGCGGGGGCACAGATACGCAGTATTTT.

The sample holds one count of this clone. Other nucleotide sequences in the sample specify the same CDR3. The rearrangement joins TRBV5-1 to TRBJ2-7; possibly TRBD1 or TRBD2 for D (5 bases each). CDR3 size: 12 residues. Germline V gene sequence: CDR1 SGHRS, CDR2 YFSETQ. Trimming took off 4 bases at V and 4 bases at J, with 9 bases between the two ends. The CDR3: CASSEGPYEQYF. CDR3 nucleotides: TGCGCCAGCAGCGAGGGACCGTACGAGCAGTACTTC.

This chain links TRBV28 with TRBJ2-5; 9 bases map to TRBD2. With 2 bases clipped from V and 2 bases from J, the junction kept 12 bases outside the gene matches. This CDR3 is 18 amino acids long. Germline-derived CDR1 and CDR2 are MDHEN and SYDVKM. CDR3 amino acids: CASSLMRGGSAPQETQYF. CDR3 nucleotides: TGTGCCAGCAGTTTAATGCGGGGGGGATCGGCTCCACAAGAGACCCAGTACTTC.

V is TRBV30 and J is TRBJ2-3, with TRBD1 as a possible D gene (6 bases). This CDR3 has 13 residues. In germline, CDR1 is GTSNPN, CDR2 SVGIG (reference sequence). Trimming removed 4 bases from V and 6 bases from J, with 14 bases in between. The CDR3 protein is CAWTRTVGDTQYF. The CDR3 nucleotides read TGTGCCTGGACGCGGACAGTGGGCGATACGCAGTATTTT.

This clone turned up a few times. Additional DNA sequences in this sample encode the identical CDR3. V and J are TRBV7-2 and TRBJ1-2; 7 bases agree with TRBD1. Germline V gene lookup returns CDR1 SGHTA and CDR2 FQGNSA. This CDR3 is built from 13 residues. Losses at the gene ends were 4 bases for V and 3 bases for J; bases not matched to a gene: 2. The CDR3 here is CASSSGTDYGYTF. The CDR3 DNA sequence: TGTGCCAGCAGCTCCGGGACAGACTATGGCTACACCTTC.

The V gene is TRBV2, the J gene TRBJ1-4, with TRBD1 as a possible D gene (6 bases). Germline V gene data show CDR1 as SNHLY and CDR2 as FYNNEI. The CDR3 totals 14 residues. The germline V and J ends were trimmed by 10 bases and 4 bases, with 16 bases remaining between them. Here the CDR3 reads CATGGTGFNEKLFF. CDR3 DNA sequence: TGTGCCACCGGGGGAACAGGGTTTAATGAAAAACTGTTTTTT. The variable domain in full, completed from reference TRBV2 and TRBJ1-4, reads EPEVTQTPSHQVTQMGQEVILRCVPISNHLYFYWYRQILGQKVEFLVSFYNNEISEKSEIFDDQFSVERPDGSNFTLKIRSTKLEDSAMYFCATGGTGFNEKLFFGSGTQLSVL.

The chain has TRBV2 and TRBJ1-2; a weak D match, TRBD1 (5 bases). CDR1 is SNHLY, CDR2 FYNNEI, per germline. Trimming cost V 2 bases and J 4 bases, with 14 bases left between them. The CDR3 extends over 15 amino acids. The CDR3 nucleotides are TGTGCCAGCAGTGAAACGTGGGGCCAGGGCTATGGCTACACCTTC. It is translated as CASSETWGQGYGYTF.

CDR3 coding DNA: TGTGCCAGCAGCTTAGTAATTGGGGAGCTGTTTTTT. Translation gives CASSLVIGELFF. This chain uses TRBV7-2 with TRBJ2-2, with D hard to call. V gave up 1 base and J gave up 8 bases, with 5 bases separating them. Germline values: CDR1 SGHTA, CDR2 FQGNSA. CDR3 length: 12 residues.

This clone was detected only a few times. This chain joins TRBV5-4 and TRBJ1-6; 7 bases are shared with TRBD1. The CDR3 consists of 13 residues. V lost 3 bases and J lost 10; bases outside the gene matches: 4. The V gene's germline CDR1 is SGHNT and CDR2 YYREEE (reference sequence). CDR3: CASSYDRESPLHF. CDR3 bases: TGTGCCAGCAGCTACGACAGGGAATCACCCCTCCACTTT.

The rearrangement joins TRBV6-5 to TRBJ1-6; 10 bases match TRBD1. The CDR3 loop spans 15 amino acids. V was pared by 6 bases and J by 7 bases, with 6 bases of the junction left unmatched. The V gene's germline CDR1 is MNHEY and CDR2 SVGAGI. CDR3 in amino acids: CASRPPGQGNSPLHF. In DNA, the CDR3 is TGTGCCAGCAGGCCACCGGGACAGGGGAATTCACCCCTCCACTTT.

The V call is TRBV9, the J call TRBJ2-2; TRBD1 might be the D (6 bases). V was clipped by 2 bases and J by 3 bases, with 20 bases between them. Germline V lookup: CDR1 SGDLS, CDR2 YYNGEE. The CDR3 loop spans 18 amino acids. The CDR3 loop reads CASSVIWGHPSHTGELFF. CDR3 DNA: TGTGCCAGCAGCGTTATTTGGGGGCACCCCTCCCACACCGGGGAGCTGTTTTTT. The full variable domain, in which reference TRBV9 and TRBJ2-2 provide the parts outside the CDR3, is DSGVTQTPKHLITATGQRVTLRCSPRSGDLSVYWYQQSLDQGLQFLIQYYNGEERAKGNILERFSAQQFPDLHSELNLSSLELGDSALYFCASSVIWGHPSHTGELFFGEGSRLTVL.

This clone appeared a few times. The J gene is TRBJ1-5, the V gene TRBV4-2; D is perhaps TRBD1 (5 bases). The length of the CDR3 is 14 residues. Germline V gene sequence: CDR1 LGHNA, CDR2 YNFKEQ. Deletions cut 1 base from V and 1 base from J, with 5 bases between. CDR3 nucleotides: TGTGCCAGCAGCCAAGGACAGAGCAATCAGCCCCAGCATTTT. Translation gives CASSQGQSNQPQHF.

CDR3 bases: TGTGCCTGGAGTGTAATCGAAGGTTGGGGCGAGCAGTACTTC. It encodes CAWSVIEGWGEQYF. V and J are TRBV30 and TRBJ2-7; D is unresolved. CDR1 is GTSNPN and CDR2 is SVGIG in the germline V gene (reference sequence). The CDR3 totals 14 residues. The ends were cut back, 0 bases at V and 6 bases at J, with 15 bases in the middle.

Details on this clone: This same CDR3 is encoded by further DNA sequences in the sample. The V gene is TRBV4-1, the J gene TRBJ1-5; D possibly corresponds to TRBD1 (5 bases). Per germline, CDR1 MGHRA and CDR2 YSYEKL. V shed 1 base and J shed 5 bases, with 6 bases lying between them. The CDR3 has 13 amino acids. CDR3 sequence reads: CASSQGGYQPQHF. CDR3 DNA: TGCGCCAGCAGCCAAGGGGGCTATCAGCCCCAGCATTTT.

The rearrangement joins TRBV4-1 to TRBJ2-3; D remains unclear. V dropped 4 bases and J dropped 14 bases, with 4 bases sitting between them. The CDR3 totals 8 residues. CDR1 and CDR2 from the germline V gene are MGHRA and YSYEKL. The DNA for the CDR3 is TGCGCCAGCAGCCCCCCGTATTTT. It yields the protein CASSPPYF.

This clone occurred a few times. The genes are TRBV14 and TRBJ1-3; D uncertain. The germline V and J ends were trimmed by 8 bases and 2 bases, with 10 bases remaining between them. The germline gives CDR1 SGHDN, CDR2 FVKESK. The CDR3 runs 13 residues. Here the CDR3 reads CASSGNTGNTIYF. CDR3 bases: TGTGCCAGCTCGGGTAATACTGGAAACACCATATATTTT.

This clone was observed a handful of times. The rearrangement uses TRBV7-9 and TRBJ2-7; 7 bases are shared with TRBD1. In germline, CDR1 is SEHNR, CDR2 FQNEAQ (reference sequence). V was clipped by 4 bases and J by 3 bases; unmatched bases: 6. This CDR3 region has 14 residues. The CDR3 DNA follows: TGTGCCAGCAGCTACAGGGGAATTATCTACGAGCAGTACTTC. Residues: CASSYRGIIYEQYF.

This clone was seen a few times. The V gene is TRBV13, the J gene TRBJ2-7; 7 nucleotides match TRBD1. The CDR3 has 15 residues. The V gene's germline CDR1 is PRHDT and CDR2 FYEKMQ (reference sequence). V shed 4 bases and J 0 bases; nucleotides not matched to a gene: 6. CDR3 residues: CASSSRDSSSYEQYF. The CDR3 DNA reads TGTGCCAGCAGCTCCAGGGACAGTAGCTCCTACGAGCAGTACTTC. Combining the CDR3 with reference TRBV13 and TRBJ2-7 gives the whole variable domain AAGVIQSPRHLIKEKRETATLKCYPIPRHDTVYWYQQGPGQDPQFLISFYEKMQSDKGSIPDRFSAQQFSDYHSELNMSSLELGDSALYFCASSSRDSSSYEQYFGPGTRLTVT.